Listed here are 4 T cell receptor beta chains from one sample, sequenced in a study of vaccination effects on CD4 cells after COVID-19. Antigens for these TCRs are unknown. Measured with immunoSEQ multiplex PCR; TCRdb has only the in-frame clones, and not every one. Here the sample spans 20,000 to 25,000 clones, 80% to 90% being singletons. Viral peptide pool expansion of antigen-specific CD4+ T cells preceded sequencing in the ViraFEST assay. Isolation of CD4+ T cells took place after more than 9 days of culture. Each participant was given two doses of one vaccine (BNT162b2 or mRNA-1273). Source: CD4+ T cells from PBMCs cultured with SARS-CoV-2 spike peptides, taken after COVID-19 vaccination. These TCRs come from a human donor who received a COVID-19 vaccine. Some clones in this sample may be carry-over from other donors' samples.

V is TRBV28 and J is TRBJ1-2; 8 bases fit TRBD1. V lost 9 bases and J lost 1; bases outside the gene matches: 7. CDR3 length: 14 residues. Germline-derived CDR1 and CDR2 are MDHEN and SYDVKM. This CDR3 reads CARNGTGSNYGYTF. The CDR3 DNA follows: TGTGCCAGAAATGGGACAGGTAGTAACTATGGCTACACCTTC.

Comment on this clone: Distinct nucleotide sequences in the sample also encode this CDR3. The V gene is TRBV5-1, the J gene TRBJ2-6; D is undetermined. V was shortened by 4 bases and J by 0 bases, with 5 bases between the two germline ends. Germline lookup yields CDR1 SGHRS and CDR2 YFSETQ. This CDR3 has 14 amino acids. The CDR3 DNA follows: TGCGCCAGCAGCATTTACTCTGGGGCCAACGTCCTGACTTTC. Amino acids: CASSIYSGANVLTF.

The gene calls are TRBV10-2 and TRBJ1-1; D ambiguous. The germline gives CDR1 WSHSY, CDR2 SAAADI. CDR3 size: 16 residues. Trimming took off 5 bases at V and 0 bases at J, with 16 bases between the two ends. CDR3 loop: CASSSPFGRMNTEAFF. The CDR3 bases are TGCGCCAGCAGTTCTCCTTTCGGACGGATGAACACTGAAGCTTTCTTT.

The rearrangement uses TRBV5-1 and TRBJ1-2; D unclear. V was clipped by 4 bases and J by 4 bases, with 11 bases between them. CDR3 length equals 13 residues. Germline CDR1 SGHRS, CDR2 YFSETQ. CDR3 protein: CASSRGLSYGYTF. In DNA, the CDR3 is TGCGCCAGCAGCCGAGGACTGAGCTATGGCTACACCTTC.